Sequencing of this T cell receptor beta chain was carried out in a study of blood T cell repertoires in COVID-19. Turning to the study itself: Sites in the United States, Italy and Spain provided acute and convalescent COVID-19 samples. The cDNA or gDNA used as material had been derived from T cells, B-cell-depleted T cells, or PBMCs.

Participant age was 18 to 89 years, and participants resided in fewer than 30 US areas. Among Cohort 3 donors, those recovered had two negative PCRs, clearance, or symptom resolution. Clones were sequenced by immunoSEQ multiplex PCR, and TCRdb holds only the in-frame ones, with some missing. The profile shows a few hundred thousand clones, roughly 86% of them singletons. The V end lost 0 bases, the J end lost 5 bases, and 15 bases lay between the germline ends. From germline, CDR1 is SGHDT and CDR2 YYEEEE. This CDR3 comprises 17 residues. Sequenced input: PBMCs or T cells enriched from blood (not recorded which). The sequence came from a woman aged 45-60 years who had recovered from COVID-19. The chain couples TRBV5-6 to TRBJ1-6, with D tentatively TRBD1 (5 bases). CDR3 in amino acids: CASSLAGGMTNNSPLHF. The CDR3 DNA follows: TGTGCCAGCAGCTTGGCCGGGGGGATGACAAATAATTCACCCCTCCACTTT.